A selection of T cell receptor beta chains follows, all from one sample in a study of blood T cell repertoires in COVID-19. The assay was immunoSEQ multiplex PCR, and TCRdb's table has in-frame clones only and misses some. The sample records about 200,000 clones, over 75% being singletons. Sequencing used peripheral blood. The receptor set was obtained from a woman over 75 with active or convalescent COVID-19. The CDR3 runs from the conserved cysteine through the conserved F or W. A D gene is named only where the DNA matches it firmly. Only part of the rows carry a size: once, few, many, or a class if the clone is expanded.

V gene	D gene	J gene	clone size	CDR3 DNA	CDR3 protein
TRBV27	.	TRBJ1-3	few	TGTGCCAGCAGTTTGGGCAGGGGAAACACCATATATTTT	CASSLGRGNTIYF
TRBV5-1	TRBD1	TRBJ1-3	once	TGCGCCAGCAGGACGACAGGGGGTGGAAACACCATATATTTT	CASRTTGGGNTIYF
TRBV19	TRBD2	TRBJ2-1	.	TGTGCCAGTAGTATTGCGGCTAGCGGGGGCTTCCCCGGGTCCTACAATGAGCAGTTCTTC	CASSIAASGGFPGSYNEQFF
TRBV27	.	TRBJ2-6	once	TGTGCCAGCAGTTCCCGCAGGCAGGGCTCTAGGGCGGGGGCCAACGTCCTGACTTTC	CASSSRRQGSRAGANVLTF
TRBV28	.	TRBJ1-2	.	TGTGCCAGCAGTACCGGGCGGGCAACCCGGGGCTACACCTTC	CASSTGRATRGYTF
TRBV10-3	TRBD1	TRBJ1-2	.	TGTGCCATCAGTGAGTTCGACAGGGTAGCCTATGGCTACACCTTC	CAISEFDRVAYGYTF
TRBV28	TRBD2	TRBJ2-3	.	TGTGCCAGCAGTTTATGGAATTCAGCGGGGGGCACAGATACGCAGTATTTT	CASSLWNSAGGTDTQYF
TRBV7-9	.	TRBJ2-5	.	TGTGCCAGCAGCTTACCCGTACAGGAAGAGACCCAGTACTTC	CASSLPVQEETQYF
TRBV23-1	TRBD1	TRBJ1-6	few	TGCGCCAGCAGTCAATCGGCAGGGGGTCCGACCTCCTATAATTCACCCCTCCACTTT	CASSQSAGGPTSYNSPLHF
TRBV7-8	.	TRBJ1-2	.	TGTGCCAGCAGCCAGGACAGTTCCTTCTATGGCTACACCTTC	CASSQDSSFYGYTF
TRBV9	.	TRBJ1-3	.	TGTGCCAGCAGCCGACGCATACAGTCCGCGGGAAACACCATATATTTT	CASSRRIQSAGNTIYF
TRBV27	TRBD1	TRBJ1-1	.	TGTGCCAGCAATACAGGGGTTGGCGGGAACACTGAAGCTTTCTTT	CASNTGVGGNTEAFF
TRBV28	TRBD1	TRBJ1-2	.	TGTGCCAGCAGTAAGACAGGGATTAACTATGGCTACACCTTC	CASSKTGINYGYTF
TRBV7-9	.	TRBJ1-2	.	TGTGCCAGCAGCTTCGAATTGGGAGGGGCGTTCTATGGCTACACCTTC	CASSFELGGAFYGYTF
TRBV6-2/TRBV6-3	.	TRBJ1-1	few	TGTGCCAGCAGTTACTTAGGACAGCCTGAAGCTTTCTTT	CASSYLGQPEAFF
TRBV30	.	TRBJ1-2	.	TGTGCCTGGTCCCCACAGGGTTCAGGTGGCTACACCTTC	CAWSPQGSGGYTF
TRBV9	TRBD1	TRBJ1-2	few	TGTGCCAGCAGCATCCGACAGGGGGCGGGTGGCTACACCTTC	CASSIRQGAGGYTF
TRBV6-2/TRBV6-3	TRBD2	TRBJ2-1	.	TGTGCCAGCAGTTACACGCGGGGGGGCCCCGACAATGAGCAGTTCTTC	CASSYTRGGPDNEQFF
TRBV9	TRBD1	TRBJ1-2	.	TGTGCCAGCAGCGAAAAGGGACAGGGGACAGGGTATGGCTACACCTTC	CASSEKGQGTGYGYTF
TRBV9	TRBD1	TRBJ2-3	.	TGTGCCAGCAGCGTAAGGGGGGACAGGGGCACAGATACGCAGTATTTT	CASSVRGDRGTDTQYF
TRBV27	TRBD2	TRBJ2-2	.	TGTGCCAGCAGTAATAGCGGGGGCCTAGGGGGGGAGCTGTTTTTT	CASSNSGGLGGELFF
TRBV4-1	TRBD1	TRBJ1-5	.	TGCGCCAGCAGCCAGGAGGACAGGGGGAATCAGCCCCAGCATTTT	CASSQEDRGNQPQHF
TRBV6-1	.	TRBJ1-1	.	TGTGCCAGCAGTGAACGGAGGGGCCAACCGTACACTGAAGCTTTCTTT	CASSERRGQPYTEAFF
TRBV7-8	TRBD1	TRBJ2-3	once	TGTGCCAGCAGCACGGACAGGAGGAAGACAGATACGCAGTATTTT	CASSTDRRKTDTQYF
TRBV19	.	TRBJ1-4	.	TGTGCCAGTAGTATCAGTCGGGGGGGCGCTAATGAAAAACTGTTTTTT	CASSISRGGANEKLFF
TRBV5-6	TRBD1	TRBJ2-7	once	TGTGCCAGCAGCTTGTCAGGGGGCGCCGAGCAGTACTTC	CASSLSGGAEQYF
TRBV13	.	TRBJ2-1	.	TGTGCCAGCAGCTTAGGCTCCTCTAGCGAGCAGTTCTTC	CASSLGSSSEQFF
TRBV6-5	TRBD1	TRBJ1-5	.	TGTGCCAGCAGTATCGACAGGGGGAATCAGCCCCAGCATTTT	CASSIDRGNQPQHF
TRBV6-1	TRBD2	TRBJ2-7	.	TGTGCCAGCAGTGACAGGAGCGGGGTCTACGAGCAGTACTTC	CASSDRSGVYEQYF